The 30 T cell receptor beta chains given below trace back to one sample, sequenced in a study of blood T cell repertoires in COVID-19. Assay: immunoSEQ multiplex PCR; the TCRdb copy retains only in-frame clones and omits some. The sample carries fewer than 300,000 clones, roughly 88% recorded once. Source material: PBMCs or T cells enriched from blood (not recorded which). The receptors shown here come from a woman in her twenties or thirties who had recovered from COVID-19.

The chain is built from TRBV28 and TRBJ1-2, with no clear D. The CDR3 contains 12 residues. V lost 3 bases, J lost 7 bases, and 9 bases lay in between. Germline V gives CDR1 MDHEN, CDR2 SYDVKM. Here the CDR3 reads CASSLRGGGYTF. The CDR3 nucleotides are TGTGCCAGCAGTTTGAGAGGCGGTGGCTACACCTTC.

This clone occurred a few times. The chain's CDR3 is CASHQQDYNTEAFF. DNA for the CDR3: TGTGCCAGCCATCAACAAGACTATAACACTGAAGCTTTCTTT. The V call is TRBV6-5, the J call TRBJ1-1; D ambiguous. CDR1 is MNHEY and CDR2 is SVGAGI in the germline V gene. V lost 8 bases and J 2 bases, leaving 15 bases between the germline ends. This CDR3 has 14 amino acids.

This chain joins TRBV9 and TRBJ2-7, with TRBD2 matching over 14 bases. V lost 5 bases and J lost 2; bases outside the gene matches: 3. The CDR3 loop spans 15 amino acids. CDR1 is SGDLS and CDR2 is YYNGEE in the germline V gene. CDR3 in DNA: TGTGCCAGCAGTTCGACTAGCGGGAGGGCCTACGAGCAGTACTTC. Its translation is CASSSTSGRAYEQYF. Variable domain in full (rest from reference TRBV9 and TRBJ2-7): DSGVTQTPKHLITATGQRVTLRCSPRSGDLSVYWYQQSLDQGLQFLIQYYNGEERAKGNILERFSAQQFPDLHSELNLSSLELGDSALYFCASSSTSGRAYEQYFGPGTRLTVT.

V and J are TRBV7-3 and TRBJ2-3, with a weak D call TRBD2 (6 bases). The CDR3 runs to 15 residues. The germline CDR1 and CDR2 sequences are SGHTA and FQGTGA. V was pared by 6 bases and J by 0 bases, with 13 bases between. In DNA, the CDR3 is TGTGCCAGCAGTGTTGGCGGGGTTAGCACAGATACGCAGTATTTT. It codes for CASSVGGVSTDTQYF.

The chain employs TRBV11-2 and TRBJ1-2, with no clear D. This CDR3 is built from 15 residues. Trimming removed 4 bases at V and 8 bases at J, with 20 bases between. CDR1 is SGHAT and CDR2 is FQNNGV in the germline V gene. The CDR3 coding sequence is TGTGCCAGCAGCTCTCCAAGGCGGGCAGTCGGCGGCTACACCTTC. It codes for CASSSPRRAVGGYTF. The entire variable domain, with the rest obtained from reference TRBV11-2 and TRBJ1-2, is as follows: EAGVAQSPRYKIIEKRQSVAFWCNPISGHATLYWYQQILGQGPKLLIQFQNNGVVDDSQLPKDRFSAERLKGVDSTLKIQPAKLEDSAVYLCASSSPRRAVGGYTFGSGTRLTVV.

The chain has TRBV19 and TRBJ2-1; D not certain. The V and J ends lost 2 bases and 6 bases respectively, with 8 bases between them. The V gene's germline CDR1 is LNHDA and CDR2 SQIVND (reference sequence). The CDR3 length is 13 residues. For the CDR3, the DNA is TGTGCCAGTAGTATACCGGCAGGCAATGAGCAGTTCTTC. It codes for CASSIPAGNEQFF.

The chain has TRBV10-1 and TRBJ1-5; 10 bases are a match to TRBD1. The trim removed 9 bases at V and 0 bases at J, leaving 23 bases unmatched. The germline V gene encodes CDR1 WNHNN and CDR2 SYGVQD (reference sequence). The CDR3 loop spans 21 amino acids. CDR3 DNA: TGCGCCAGAAGTACCGGGGACAGGGGTGGGGATCGGCTCTATAGCAATCAGCCCCAGCATTTT. This codes for CARSTGDRGGDRLYSNQPQHF.

This clone appeared a single time. V usage is TRBV4-2 and J usage is TRBJ2-3, with D uncertain. The CDR3 runs to 15 residues. Trimming took 0 bases from V and 0 from J, leaving 7 bases between them. The V gene's germline CDR1 is LGHNA and CDR2 YNFKEQ. CDR3: CASSQDRGSTDTQYF. The CDR3 bases are TGTGCCAGCAGCCAAGATCGAGGTAGCACAGATACGCAGTATTTT.

The chain couples TRBV19 to TRBJ1-1; D possibly corresponds to TRBD1 (6 bases). The CDR3 contains 14 residues. From germline, CDR1 is LNHDA and CDR2 SQIVND (reference sequence). Deletions cut 6 bases from V and 2 bases from J, with 13 bases between. CDR3 coding DNA: TGTGCCAGTAGCAAACGACAGGCAAACACTGAAGCTTTCTTT. It encodes CASSKRQANTEAFF.

This sequence joins TRBV7-8 and TRBJ1-1, with D perhaps matching TRBD1 (5 bases). V gave up 1 base and J gave up 7 bases, with 10 bases separating them. Germline V gives CDR1 SGHVS, CDR2 FQNEAQ. This CDR3 has 13 amino acids. In nucleotides, the CDR3 is TGTGCCAGCAGCTTAGAATTAGGGGATGAAGCTTTCTTT. It yields the protein CASSLELGDEAFF.

The chain has TRBV6-5 and TRBJ1-2; TRBD1 matches 8 bases. In germline, CDR1 is MNHEY, CDR2 SVGAGI. V was pared by 3 bases and J by 8 bases, with 2 bases of the junction left unmatched. This CDR3 is 12 amino acids long. The CDR3 protein is CASSYPGGGYTF. The CDR3, as DNA: TGTGCCAGCAGTTATCCAGGGGGCGGCTACACCTTC.

The chain carries TRBV11-2 and TRBJ1-1; D may be TRBD1 (6 bases). With 1 base removed from V and 0 bases from J, the gap between germline ends came to 12 bases. CDR1 and CDR2 (germline): SGHAT, FQNNGV. The CDR3 has 16 amino acids. The CDR3 protein is CASSLGDGQMNTEAFF. The CDR3 DNA is TGTGCCAGCAGCTTAGGCGACGGACAGATGAACACTGAAGCTTTCTTT.

This clone was counted ten times or more. J is TRBJ2-1 and V is TRBV6-4; 11 nucleotides line up with TRBD2. The length of the CDR3 is 16 residues. CDR1 is MRHNA and CDR2 is SNTAGT in the germline V gene. V lost 5 bases, J lost 7 bases, and 10 bases stayed unmatched. The CDR3: CASSLAGGSGGNEQFF. CDR3 in DNA: TGTGCCAGCAGTCTAGCGGGAGGCTCGGGGGGGAATGAGCAGTTCTTC.

The gene calls are TRBV28 and TRBJ1-1, with 9 positions matching TRBD1. After removal of 6 bases from V and 3 bases from J, the junction contained 5 bases not matched to a gene. Looked up from germline, CDR1 is MDHEN and CDR2 is SYDVKM. The length of the CDR3 is 14 residues. CDR3 coding DNA: TGTGCCAGCAGACCGGGACAGGGAGACACTGAAGCTTTCTTT. Translation gives CASRPGQGDTEAFF.

The rearrangement joins TRBV9 to TRBJ1-2, with D possibly being TRBD1 (5 bases). The CDR3 consists of 17 residues. V lost 0 bases and J lost 4, with 19 bases in between. Germline V gives CDR1 SGDLS, CDR2 YYNGEE. The CDR3 coding sequence is TGTGCCAGCAGCGTAGACCCCGCGCGGGGGAACCTCTATGGCTACACCTTC. Translating gives CASSVDPARGNLYGYTF.

The chain combines TRBV2 with TRBJ2-1; the match to TRBD1 covers 8 bases. The CDR3 has 15 residues. Germline lookup yields CDR1 SNHLY and CDR2 FYNNEI. The junction had 8 bases not matched to a gene; V was cut back by 3 bases and J by 7 bases. DNA for the CDR3: TGTGCCAGCAGTGAGGGCCAGGGGGCCAGAAATGAGCAGTTCTTC. Its translation: CASSEGQGARNEQFF.

The chain combines TRBV12-2 with TRBJ2-1; the D call of TRBD1 is as the table states it, not checked on the DNA. TRBV12-2 is a pseudogene locus. The CDR3 extends over 17 amino acids. CDR3 DNA: TGTGCAAGTCGCTTTCCAGGGGCCGCAAATCTCTACAATGAGCAGTTCTTC. The encoded protein is CASRFPGAANLYNEQFF.

The chain couples TRBV21-1 to TRBJ1-4; whether TRBD1, the table's D call, matches the DNA was not checked. TRBV21-1 is classified as a pseudogene. The CDR3 sequence is 20 residues long. The CDR3 DNA reads TGTGCCAGCAGCAGGGGTAAGGGGGCCGGTACCTCCTTAACTAATGAAAAACTGTTTTTT. It translates to CASSRGKGAGTSLTNEKLFF.

The chain couples TRBV5-1 to TRBJ1-1; 9 positions agree with TRBD1. The V and J ends lost 3 bases and 0 bases, in that order; junction bases with no gene match: 6. The CDR3 sequence is 16 residues long. Looked up from germline, CDR1 is SGHRS and CDR2 is YFSETQ. The CDR3 loop is CASSSGQGNMNTEAFF. The CDR3 nucleotides read TGCGCCAGCAGCTCGGGACAGGGCAACATGAACACTGAAGCTTTCTTT.

This chain links TRBV18 with TRBJ2-5, with TRBD2 identical over 8 bases. The V segment lost 2 bases and the J segment 5 bases; nucleotides outside the gene matches: 10. This CDR3 contains 16 residues. Per the germline V gene, CDR1 is KGHSH and CDR2 is LQKENI. The CDR3 loop is CASSPRGSGVPETQYF. In DNA form, the CDR3 reads TGTGCCAGCTCACCAAGAGGTAGCGGGGTTCCGGAGACCCAGTACTTC.

The chain links TRBV5-1 to TRBJ1-6; D ambiguous. The CDR3 runs 16 residues. CDR1 and CDR2 (germline): SGHRS, YFSETQ. Trimming shortened V by 4 bases and J by 0 bases, and 11 bases separated the two germline ends. The CDR3 spells CASSPGSSSYNSPLHF. CDR3 nucleotide sequence: TGCGCCAGCAGCCCCGGGTCCTCCTCCTATAATTCACCCCTCCACTTT.

This rearrangement joins TRBV7-2 to TRBJ1-5; no firm D call. Trimming shortened V by 7 bases and J by 4 bases, and 14 bases separated the two germline ends. Germline assignment: CDR1 SGHTA and CDR2 FQGNSA. CDR3 length equals 14 residues. CDR3 DNA sequence: TGTGCCAGCACCGAAACGGAGGGAAATCAGCCCCAGCATTTT. Residues: CASTETEGNQPQHF.

This clone was seen once. J is TRBJ2-6 and V is TRBV7-8; no clear D. This CDR3 is built from 15 residues. V was clipped by 5 bases and J by 0 bases, with 8 bases between them. Germline CDR1 SGHVS, CDR2 FQNEAQ. CDR3 region: CASSPYHSGANVLTF. CDR3 DNA: TGTGCCAGCAGCCCCTACCACTCTGGGGCCAACGTCCTGACTTTC.

This clone is a singleton in its sample. The chain combines TRBV2 with TRBJ1-5; perhaps TRBD1 as D (5 bases). This CDR3 spans 15 amino acids. Trimming shortened V by 4 bases and J by 3 bases, and 13 bases separated the two germline ends. CDR1 and CDR2 from the germline V gene are SNHLY and FYNNEI. The CDR3 coding sequence is TGTGCCAGCAGTGTTGGCAGGGTAACCAATCAGCCCCAGCATTTT. It is translated as CASSVGRVTNQPQHF.

In this sample, this clone turned up once. The chain uses TRBV6-4 and TRBJ1-1, with 7 bases that match TRBD1. The CDR3 is made up of 13 amino acids. CDR1 and CDR2 (germline): MRHNA, SNTAGT. V dropped 3 bases and J dropped 6; count of bases not matched to a gene: 4. The CDR3 here is CASSDRDRAEAFF. In DNA form, the CDR3 reads TGTGCCAGCAGTGATCGGGACAGAGCTGAAGCTTTCTTT.

The chain combines TRBV3-1 (or the pseudogene TRBV3-2) with TRBJ1-5; D gene uncertain. This CDR3 is 13 amino acids long. Trimming shortened V by 5 bases and J by 0 bases, and 5 bases separated the two germline ends. The germline V gene encodes CDR1 LGHDT and CDR2 YNNKEL (reference sequence). The CDR3 reads CASSVNSNQPQHF. The DNA for the CDR3 is TGTGCCAGCAGCGTTAATAGCAATCAGCCCCAGCATTTT.

The CDR3 coding sequence is TGCGCCAGCAGTGCCGGGACTAGCTACACAGATACGCAGTATTTT. This translates into CASSAGTSYTDTQYF. This chain links TRBV10-1 with TRBJ2-3, with 9 bases identical to TRBD2. This CDR3 is 15 amino acids long. CDR1 is WNHNN, CDR2 SYGVQD, per germline (reference sequence). With V trimmed by 4 bases and J by 2 bases, 4 bases remained unmatched.

The genes are TRBV29-1 and TRBJ1-2, with D perhaps matching TRBD1 (5 bases). Germline lookup yields CDR1 SQVTM and CDR2 ANQGSEA. Trimming cost V 4 bases and J 8 bases, with 20 bases left between them. The CDR3 covers 14 residues. This chain's CDR3 is CSVAGVSSLGGYTF. In DNA, the CDR3 is TGCAGCGTTGCGGGGGTTTCGTCGCTTGGAGGCTACACCTTC.

In DNA form, the CDR3 reads TGCGCCAGCAGCCCCGGAAAGGACATCTCTGGAAACACCATATATTTT. Residues: CASSPGKDISGNTIYF. The rearrangement links TRBV4-1 to TRBJ1-3; perhaps TRBD1 as D (5 bases). With 4 bases removed from V and 0 bases from J, the gap between germline ends came to 13 bases. CDR1 and CDR2 from the germline V gene are MGHRA and YSYEKL. This CDR3 comprises 16 residues.

The J gene is TRBJ1-2, the V gene TRBV15; no reliable D call. Trimming pared 0 bases from V and 7 bases from J, leaving 9 bases between. CDR1 is LNHNV and CDR2 is YYDKDF in the germline V gene (reference sequence). The CDR3 contains 13 residues. CDR3: CATSRDNVGGYTF. The CDR3 coding sequence is TGTGCCACCAGCAGAGATAACGTCGGTGGCTACACCTTC.